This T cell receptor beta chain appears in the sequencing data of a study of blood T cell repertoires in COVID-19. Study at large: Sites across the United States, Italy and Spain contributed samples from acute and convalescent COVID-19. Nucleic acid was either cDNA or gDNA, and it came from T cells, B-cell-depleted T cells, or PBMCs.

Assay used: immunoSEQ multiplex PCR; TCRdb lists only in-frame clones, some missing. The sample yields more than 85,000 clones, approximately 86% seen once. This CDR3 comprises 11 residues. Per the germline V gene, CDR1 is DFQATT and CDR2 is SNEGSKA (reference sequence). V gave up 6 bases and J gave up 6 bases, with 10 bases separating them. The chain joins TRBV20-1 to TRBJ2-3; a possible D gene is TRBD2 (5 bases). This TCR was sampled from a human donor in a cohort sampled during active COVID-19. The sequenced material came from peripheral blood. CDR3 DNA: TGCAGTGCCGTTAGCGTGGATACGCAGTATTTT. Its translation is CSAVSVDTQYF.